A single sample is the source of the 17 T cell receptor beta chains below, sequenced in a study of blood T cell repertoires in COVID-19. Produced via immunoSEQ multiplex PCR; TCRdb's table is partial and in-frame only. This sample has some 490,000 clones, with approximately 90% found just once. Input material: PBMCs or T cells enriched from blood (not recorded which). Receptors were obtained from an older woman who had recovered from COVID-19.

This chain uses TRBV11-2 with TRBJ1-3; 8 nucleotides line up with TRBD1. The CDR3 loop spans 16 amino acids. CDR1 is SGHAT and CDR2 is FQNNGV in the germline V gene. The V segment lost 10 bases and the J segment 2 bases; nucleotides outside the gene matches: 13. The CDR3 spells CATGTGPPAAGNTIYF. The CDR3 DNA reads TGTGCCACCGGGACAGGACCGCCCGCCGCTGGAAACACCATATATTTT.

This chain joins TRBV7-2 and TRBJ1-4; D uncertain. The germline V and J ends were trimmed by 5 bases and 2 bases, with 12 bases remaining between them. CDR3 length: 15 residues. The V gene's germline CDR1 is SGHTA and CDR2 FQGNSA. The CDR3 DNA follows: TGTGCCAGCAGCCCCGCCGGGTTTACTAATGAAAAACTGTTTTTT. Translated: CASSPAGFTNEKLFF.

V is TRBV10-2 and J is TRBJ2-5; 11 nucleotides line up with TRBD2. The CDR3 sequence is 20 residues long. J lost 5 bases, V lost 6 bases, and 23 bases had no gene match. The germline V gene has CDR1 WSHSY and CDR2 SAAADI. Here the CDR3 reads CASSPSSGTSGARYQETQYF. CDR3 in DNA: TGCGCCAGCAGCCCATCCTCCGGGACTAGCGGCGCTCGTTATCAGGAGACCCAGTACTTC.

CDR3: CAILRDRGRADTQYF. The CDR3 DNA sequence: TGTGCCATCCTACGTGACAGGGGGCGCGCAGATACGCAGTATTTT. The gene calls are TRBV10-3 and TRBJ2-3; 10 bases map to TRBD1. The J segment lost 4 bases and the V segment lost 8 bases, leaving 9 bases of the junction unmatched. The CDR3 sequence is 15 residues long. Germline V gene sequence: CDR1 ENHRY, CDR2 SYGVKD.

The rearrangement links TRBV7-6 to TRBJ2-3; no firm D call. Trimming removed 7 bases from V and 9 bases from J, with 17 bases in between. This CDR3 has 13 amino acids. The germline CDR1 and CDR2 sequences are SGHVS and FNYEAQ. DNA of the CDR3: TGTGCCAGCAACCTAGGCGGAGTCGGCACGCAGTATTTT. This gives the protein CASNLGGVGTQYF.

V usage is TRBV3-1 (or the pseudogene TRBV3-2) and J usage is TRBJ1-1; no reliable D call. V was shortened by 1 base and J by 1 base, with 10 bases between the two germline ends. The CDR3 spans 15 residues. In germline, CDR1 is LGHDT, CDR2 YNNKEL (reference sequence). In DNA, the CDR3 is TGTGCCAGCAGCCAAGGGTGGGCAGGGAACACTGAAGCTTTCTTT. Residues: CASSQGWAGNTEAFF.

This sequence joins TRBV6-5 and TRBJ2-3; TRBD1 matches at 10 bases. Unmatched junction bases numbered 3, after V lost 6 bases and J lost 6 bases. Germline V CDR1 and CDR2: MNHEY, SVGAGI. The CDR3 consists of 13 residues. This CDR3 reads CASSPDRGDTQYF. DNA for the CDR3: TGTGCCAGCAGCCCGGACAGGGGGGATACGCAGTATTTT.

The chain uses TRBV2 and TRBJ1-6; TRBD1 aligns across 9 bases. The length of the CDR3 is 15 residues. CDR1 and CDR2 (germline): SNHLY, FYNNEI. V shed 4 bases and J 7 bases; nucleotides not matched to a gene: 5. The CDR3 bases are TGTGCCAGCAGTGTGGGACAGGGCTACAATTCACCCCTCCACTTT. Amino acids: CASSVGQGYNSPLHF.

The gene calls are TRBV7-2 and TRBJ2-7, with 7 bases that match TRBD1. Germline assignment: CDR1 SGHTA and CDR2 FQGNSA. V lost 1 base and J lost 0; bases outside the gene matches: 3. The CDR3 has 15 residues. In DNA, the CDR3 is TGTGCCAGCAGCTTAGACGCAGGGGGCTCCTACGAGCAGTACGTC. It is translated as CASSLDAGGSYEQYV.

The CDR3 DNA reads as TGTGCCAGCAGCAACGGCGGGATTAACACTGAAGCTTTCTTT. Amino acid sequence: CASSNGGINTEAFF. This chain uses TRBV27 with TRBJ1-1; D is uncertain. Germline CDR1 MNHEY, CDR2 SMNVEV (reference sequence). Trimming removed 6 bases from V and 2 bases from J, with 13 bases in between. CDR3 length: 14 amino acids.

The chain joins TRBV24-1 to TRBJ2-3; 7 bases agree with TRBD1. The length of the CDR3 is 15 residues. The V segment lost 3 bases and the J segment 6 bases; nucleotides outside the gene matches: 8. CDR1 is KGHDR, CDR2 SFDVKD, per germline. In DNA form, the CDR3 reads TGTGCCACCAGTGATCAGGGGGACCAGGTGGATACGCAGTATTTT. Translating it yields CATSDQGDQVDTQYF.

The chain uses TRBV6-5 and TRBJ1-6, with 9 bases that match TRBD1. Germline V gene sequence: CDR1 MNHEY, CDR2 SVGAGI. The J segment lost 7 bases and the V segment lost 4 bases, leaving 5 bases of the junction unmatched. CDR3 length: 15 amino acids. CDR3 sequence (DNA): TGTGCCAGCAGTTCTACCGGGACAGGGAATTCACCCCTCCACTTT. Translating it yields CASSSTGTGNSPLHF.

The chain is built from TRBV7-9 and TRBJ2-7; TRBD2 matches at 8 bases. Looked up from germline, CDR1 is SEHNR and CDR2 is FQNEAQ (reference sequence). V trimming: 5 bases; J trimming: 5 bases; junction bases outside the gene matches: 14. The length of the CDR3 is 16 residues. CDR3 sequence: CASSVRLERGSHEQYF. The CDR3, as DNA: TGTGCCAGCAGCGTAAGGCTAGAGCGGGGGTCCCACGAGCAGTACTTC.

The J gene is TRBJ1-1, the V gene TRBV2; tentatively, D is TRBD1 (5 bases). This CDR3 contains 13 residues. Trimming pared 10 bases from V and 6 bases from J, leaving 18 bases between. Looked up from germline, CDR1 is SNHLY and CDR2 is FYNNEI. In nucleotides, the CDR3 is TGTGCCATTCCAGCGGGGCAGTACTCTGAAGCTTTCTTT. It codes for CAIPAGQYSEAFF.

The chain links TRBV4-1 to TRBJ1-4; TRBD1 aligns across 7 bases. This CDR3 comprises 15 residues. J lost 5 bases, V lost 2 bases, and 5 bases had no gene match. Germline loops: CDR1 MGHRA, CDR2 YSYEKL. CDR3 in amino acids: CASSQFAGGNEKLFF. The CDR3 DNA reads TGCGCCAGCAGCCAATTTGCAGGGGGAAATGAAAAACTGTTTTTT.

J is TRBJ1-6 and V is TRBV27; D is undetermined. CDR1 and CDR2 (germline): MNHEY, SMNVEV (reference sequence). The CDR3 is 15 residues long. V lost 3 bases and J 14 bases, leaving 20 bases between the germline ends. The CDR3 region is CASSFIAARPPTLHF. As DNA, the CDR3 is TGTGCCAGCAGTTTTATTGCGGCGCGGCCTCCAACCCTCCACTTT.

V usage is TRBV19 and J usage is TRBJ1-1; the D gene is possibly TRBD1 (6 bases). Germline lookup yields CDR1 LNHDA and CDR2 SQIVND (reference sequence). Trimming pared 4 bases from V and 0 bases from J, leaving 12 bases between. This CDR3 contains 15 residues. In DNA form, the CDR3 reads TGTGCCAGTAGTAGGTCGACAGGACTGAACACTGAAGCTTTCTTT. Its translation: CASSRSTGLNTEAFF.